This TCR beta chain was found in a study of blood T cells in healthy people across ages. Overall study results and limits: From one million sequenced T cells, diversity estimates were lower bounds.

This clonotype occurred many times. Its antigen remains unidentified. Then a second PCR, running about 6 to 12 cycles, was carried out with a sample-barcoded 5' primer and a J-beta primer mix. One entry per CDR3 protein, called by TCRdb with MiXCR from the 5' RACE reads. The sample lists approximately 800,000 distinct CDR3 sequences, roughly three fifths seen once, with roughly 24% in the top ten. CDR3 size: 11 residues. The germline CDR1 and CDR2 sequences are SGHTA and FQGNSA. V trimming: 3 bases; J trimming: 8 bases; junction bases outside the gene matches: 1. V is TRBV7-2 and J is TRBJ2-7; 7 bases are a match to TRBD2. Material for sequencing was blood. This clonotype was sampled from a man aged 35 to 55 in good health. CDR3 sequence: CASSLREQQYF. As DNA, the CDR3 is TGTGCCAGCAGCTTGCGGGAGCAGCAGTACTTC.